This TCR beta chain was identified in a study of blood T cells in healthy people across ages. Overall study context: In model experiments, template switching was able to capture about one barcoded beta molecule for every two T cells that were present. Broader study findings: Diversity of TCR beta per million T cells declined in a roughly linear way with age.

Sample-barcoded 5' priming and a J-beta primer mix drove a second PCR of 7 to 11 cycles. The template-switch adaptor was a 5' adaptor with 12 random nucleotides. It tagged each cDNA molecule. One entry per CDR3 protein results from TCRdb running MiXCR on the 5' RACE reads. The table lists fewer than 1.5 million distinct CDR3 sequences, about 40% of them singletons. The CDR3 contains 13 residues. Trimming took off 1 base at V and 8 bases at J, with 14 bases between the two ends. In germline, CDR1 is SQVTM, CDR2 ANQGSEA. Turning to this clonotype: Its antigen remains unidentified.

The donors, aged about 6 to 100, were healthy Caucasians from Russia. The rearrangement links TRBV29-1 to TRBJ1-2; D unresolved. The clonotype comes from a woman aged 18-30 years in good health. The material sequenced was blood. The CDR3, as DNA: TGCAGCGTTGAAGCCAGGACCACGGGAGGCTACACCTTC. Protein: CSVEARTTGGYTF. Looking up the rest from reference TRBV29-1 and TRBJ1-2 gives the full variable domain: SAVISQKPSRDICQRGTSLTIQCQVDSQVTMMFWYRQQPGQSLTLIATANQGSEATYESGFVIDKFPISRPNLTFSTLTVSNMSPEDSSIYLCSVEARTTGGYTFGSGTRLTVV.